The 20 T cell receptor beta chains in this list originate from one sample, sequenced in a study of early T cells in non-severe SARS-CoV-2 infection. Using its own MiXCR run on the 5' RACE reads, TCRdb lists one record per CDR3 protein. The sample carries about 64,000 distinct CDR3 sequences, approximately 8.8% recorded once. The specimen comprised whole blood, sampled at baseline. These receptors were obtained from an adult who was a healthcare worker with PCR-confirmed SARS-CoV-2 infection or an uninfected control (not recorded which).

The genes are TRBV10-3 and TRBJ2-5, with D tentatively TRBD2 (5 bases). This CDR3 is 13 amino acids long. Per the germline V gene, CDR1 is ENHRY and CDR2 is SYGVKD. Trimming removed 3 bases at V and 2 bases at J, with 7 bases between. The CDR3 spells CAISDGDQETQYF. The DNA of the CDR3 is TGTGCCATCAGTGACGGGGATCAAGAGACCCAGTACTTC.

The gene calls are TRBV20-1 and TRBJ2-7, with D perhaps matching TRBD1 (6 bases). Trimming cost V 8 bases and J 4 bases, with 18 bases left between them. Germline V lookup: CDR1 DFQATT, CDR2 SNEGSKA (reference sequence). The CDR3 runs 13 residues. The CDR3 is CSTSSGERYEQYF. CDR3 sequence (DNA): TGCAGTACGTCGTCAGGGGAGAGGTACGAGCAGTACTTC.

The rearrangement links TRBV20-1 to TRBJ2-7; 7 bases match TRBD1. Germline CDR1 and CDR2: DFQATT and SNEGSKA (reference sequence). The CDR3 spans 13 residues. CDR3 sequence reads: CSASTQGVYEQYF. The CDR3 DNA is TGCAGCGCCTCGACCCAGGGGGTCTACGAGCAGTACTTC.

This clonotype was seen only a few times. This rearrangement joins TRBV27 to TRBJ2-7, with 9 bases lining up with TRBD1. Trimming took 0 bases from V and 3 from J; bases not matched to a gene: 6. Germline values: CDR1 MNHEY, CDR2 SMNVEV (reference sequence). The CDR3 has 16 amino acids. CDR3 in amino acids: CASSLSMGTGNYEQYF. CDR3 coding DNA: TGTGCCAGCAGTTTATCGATGGGGACAGGGAACTACGAGCAGTACTTC.

CDR3 residues: CSARPTPGASYEQYF. In DNA, the CDR3 is TGCAGTGCTAGACCTACCCCAGGGGCATCCTACGAGCAGTACTTC. The V gene is TRBV20-1, the J gene TRBJ2-7; a possible D gene is TRBD1 (6 bases). The germline gives CDR1 DFQATT, CDR2 SNEGSKA (reference sequence). The CDR3 totals 15 residues. With 2 bases removed from V and 1 base from J, the gap between germline ends came to 15 bases.

As DNA, the CDR3 is TGCAGTGCTAGGCGGCGTGGCGAGACCCAGTACTTC. Amino acid sequence: CSARRRGETQYF. The chain is built from TRBV20-1 and TRBJ2-5; the D is unclear. CDR1 and CDR2 (germline): DFQATT, SNEGSKA (reference sequence). The V end was cut by 3 bases, the J end by 5 bases, with 10 bases between. The CDR3 is 12 residues long.

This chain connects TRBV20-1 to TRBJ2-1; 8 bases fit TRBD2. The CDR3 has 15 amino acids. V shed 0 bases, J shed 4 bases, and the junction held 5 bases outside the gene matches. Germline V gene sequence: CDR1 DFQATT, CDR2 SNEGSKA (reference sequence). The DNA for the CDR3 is TGCAGTGCTAGAGATCTACCGGGAGGGTACAATGAGCAGTTCTTC. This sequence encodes CSARDLPGGYNEQFF.

The CDR3 DNA sequence: TGTGCCACCAGTGAGAGCGGGAGTGTATCAGATACGCAGTATTTT. Its protein product is CATSESGSVSDTQYF. V is TRBV24-1 and J is TRBJ2-3, with TRBD2 matching 8 bases. This CDR3 contains 15 residues. CDR1 and CDR2 (germline): KGHDR, SFDVKD. V was clipped by 4 bases and J by 4 bases; unmatched bases: 6.

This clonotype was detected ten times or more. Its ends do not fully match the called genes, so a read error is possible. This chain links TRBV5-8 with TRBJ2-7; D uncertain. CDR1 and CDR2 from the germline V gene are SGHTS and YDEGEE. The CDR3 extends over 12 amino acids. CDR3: CASSHLGRVPSF. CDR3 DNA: TGTGCCAGCAGTCATCTCGGCCGCGTACCCTCCTTC. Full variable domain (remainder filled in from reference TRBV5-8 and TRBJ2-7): EAGVTQSPTHLIKTRGQQATLRCSPISGHTSVYWYQQALGLGLQFLLWYDEGEERNRGNFPPRFSGRQFPNYSSELNVNALELEDSALYLCASSHLGRVPSFGPGTRLTVT.

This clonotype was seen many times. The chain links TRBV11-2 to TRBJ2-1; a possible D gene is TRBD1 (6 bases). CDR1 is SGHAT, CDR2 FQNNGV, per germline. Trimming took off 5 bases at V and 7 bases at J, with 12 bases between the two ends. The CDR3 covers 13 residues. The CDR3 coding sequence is TGTGCCAGCAGCGGGACACCAACGAATGAGCAGTTCTTC. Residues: CASSGTPTNEQFF.

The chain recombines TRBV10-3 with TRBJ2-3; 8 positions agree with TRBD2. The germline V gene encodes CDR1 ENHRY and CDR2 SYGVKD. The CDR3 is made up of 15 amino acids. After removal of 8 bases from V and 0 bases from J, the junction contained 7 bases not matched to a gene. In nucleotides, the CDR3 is TGTGCCATCGGGGGAGTAGCGGGAAGCACAGATACGCAGTATTTT. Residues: CAIGGVAGSTDTQYF.

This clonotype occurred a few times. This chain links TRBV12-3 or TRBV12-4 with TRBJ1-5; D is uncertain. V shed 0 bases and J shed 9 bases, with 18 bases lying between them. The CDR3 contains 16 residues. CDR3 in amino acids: CASSLAEGSGGWPQHF. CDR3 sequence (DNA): TGTGCCAGCAGTTTAGCAGAGGGTTCGGGCGGTTGGCCCCAGCATTTT.

The CDR3 loop is CASSRQGSGYSNQPQHF. Written as DNA, the CDR3 is TGTGCCAGCAGCCGACAGGGAAGTGGCTATAGCAATCAGCCCCAGCATTTT. The chain has TRBV6-2 or TRBV6-3 and TRBJ1-5, with 7 bases fitting TRBD1. Germline V CDR1 and CDR2: MNHEY, SVGEGT. The CDR3 is 17 amino acids. J gave up 0 bases and V 6 bases, and 11 bases lay outside the gene matches.

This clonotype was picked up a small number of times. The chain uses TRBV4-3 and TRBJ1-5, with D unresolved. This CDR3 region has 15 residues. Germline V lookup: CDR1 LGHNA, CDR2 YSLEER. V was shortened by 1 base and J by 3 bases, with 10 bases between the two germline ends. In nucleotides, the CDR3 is TGCGCCAGCAGCCAAGCGTACCTCCACAATCAGCCCCAGCATTTT. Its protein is CASSQAYLHNQPQHF.

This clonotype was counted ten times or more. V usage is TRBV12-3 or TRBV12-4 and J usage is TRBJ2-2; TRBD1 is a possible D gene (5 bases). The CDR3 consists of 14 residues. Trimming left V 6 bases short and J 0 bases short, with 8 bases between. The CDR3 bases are TGTGCCAGCAGAGCGACAGCGAACACCGGGGAGCTGTTTTTT. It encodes CASRATANTGELFF.

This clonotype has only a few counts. CDR3 in amino acids: CASATGQNTGELFF. The DNA of the CDR3 is TGCGCCAGCGCGACAGGGCAGAACACCGGGGAGCTGTTTTTT. J is TRBJ2-2 and V is TRBV23-1; 7 bases align to TRBD1. TRBV23-1 is an ORF, and what it does is uncertain. The CDR3 runs to 14 residues. Trimming cost V 8 bases and J 1 base; bases outside gene matches: 4.

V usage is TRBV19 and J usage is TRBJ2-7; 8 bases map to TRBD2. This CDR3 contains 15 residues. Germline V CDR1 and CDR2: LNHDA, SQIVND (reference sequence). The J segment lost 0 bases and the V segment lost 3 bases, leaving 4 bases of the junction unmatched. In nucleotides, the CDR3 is TGTGCCAGTAGTATGGTAGCGGGAAACTCCTACGAGCAGTACTTC. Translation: CASSMVAGNSYEQYF.

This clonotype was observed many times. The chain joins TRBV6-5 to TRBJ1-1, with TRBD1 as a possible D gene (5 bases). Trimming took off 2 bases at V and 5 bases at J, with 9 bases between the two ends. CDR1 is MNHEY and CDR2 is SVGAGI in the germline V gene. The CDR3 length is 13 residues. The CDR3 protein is CASSYGRETEAFF. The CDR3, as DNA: TGTGCCAGCAGTTACGGCAGGGAAACTGAAGCTTTCTTT.

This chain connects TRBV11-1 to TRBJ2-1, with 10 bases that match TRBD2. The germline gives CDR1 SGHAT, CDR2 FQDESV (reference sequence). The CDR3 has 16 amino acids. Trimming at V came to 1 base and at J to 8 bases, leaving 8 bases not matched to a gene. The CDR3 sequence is CASSLDKAGGPHEQFF. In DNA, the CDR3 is TGTGCCAGCAGCTTAGATAAAGCGGGAGGGCCGCATGAGCAGTTCTTC.

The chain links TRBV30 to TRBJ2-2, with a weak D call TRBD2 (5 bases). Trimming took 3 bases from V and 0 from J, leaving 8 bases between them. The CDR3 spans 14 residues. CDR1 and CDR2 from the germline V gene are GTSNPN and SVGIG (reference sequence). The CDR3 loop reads CAWRLATNTGELFF. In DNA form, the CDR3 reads TGTGCCTGGAGGCTAGCAACGAACACCGGGGAGCTGTTTTTT.